The 8 T cell receptor beta chains presented below share a single source sample, sequenced in a study of blood T cells in healthy people across ages. Together with a sample-barcoded 5' primer, a J-beta primer mix was included in a second PCR lasting roughly 6 to 12 cycles. Each CDR3 protein is one row after TCRdb ran MiXCR on the 5' RACE reads. Among under 1,100,000 distinct CDR3 sequences listed, almost 25% were seen once. These data were also filed under a second study, of T cells of mothers and their children.

The sample was blood. These receptors all stem from a girl aged 2-10 years in good health.

The rearrangement links TRBV9 to TRBJ2-2; the D gene could be TRBD1 or TRBD2 (6 bases each). This CDR3 spans 16 amino acids. CDR1 is SGDLS and CDR2 is YYNGEE in the germline V gene. V shed 0 bases and J shed 5 bases, with 14 bases lying between them. As DNA, the CDR3 is TGTGCCAGCAGCGTAGTAAGCAGGGGAGGAACCGGGGAGCTGTTTTTT. Encoded protein: CASSVVSRGGTGELFF.

This clonotype came up a few times. V gene TRBV25-1 combines with J gene TRBJ2-1; maybe TRBD2 (6 bases). The germline gives CDR1 MGHDK, CDR2 SYGVNS. This CDR3 contains 16 residues. The V gene lost 6 bases and the J gene lost 4 bases, with 19 bases spanning the gap. The chain's CDR3 is CASRDVSGQQYNEQFF. CDR3 sequence (DNA): TGTGCCAGCAGAGACGTGAGCGGGCAGCAGTACAATGAGCAGTTCTTC. The full variable domain, its missing parts supplied by reference TRBV25-1 and TRBJ2-1, is EADIYQTPRYLVIGTGKKITLECSQTMGHDKMYWYQQDPGMELHLIHYSYGVNSTEKGDLSSESTVSRIRTEHFPLTLESARPSHTSQYLCASRDVSGQQYNEQFFGPGTRLTVL.

This clonotype was picked up a small number of times. V gene TRBV5-1 combines with J gene TRBJ2-7, with D hard to call. The last part of the DNA fits TRBJ2-1 better; the J call may be wrong. The CDR3 contains 15 residues. CDR1 SGHRS and CDR2 YFSETQ come from the germline V gene. The CDR3 nucleotides read TGCGCCAGCAGCTTAGACCGTGAAGATTACAATGAGCAGTTCTTC. This sequence encodes CASSLDREDYNEQFF.

About this clonotype itself: A read error may explain this, as a much larger clone is one base away. CDR3 bases: TGTGCCAGCAGCGGTACTGAGGACGAGCAGTTCTTC. This codes for CASSGTEDEQFF. V gene TRBV9 combines with J gene TRBJ2-7; unclear D gene. The tail of the sequence fits TRBJ2-1 better, so the J call may be wrong. Germline V gene sequence: CDR1 SGDLS, CDR2 YYNGEE. The CDR3 consists of 12 residues.

V usage is TRBV9 and J usage is TRBJ2-3, with D hard to call. The CDR3 has 15 amino acids. Germline values: CDR1 SGDLS, CDR2 YYNGEE. Deletions cut 2 bases from V and 6 bases from J, with 16 bases between. CDR3 residues: CASSVGTERWDTQYF. The CDR3, as DNA: TGTGCCAGCAGCGTTGGAACTGAACGGTGGGATACGCAGTATTTT.

V and J are TRBV4-2 and TRBJ2-7; 8 nucleotides agree with TRBD1. The CDR3 spans 14 residues. Per the germline V gene, CDR1 is LGHNA and CDR2 is YNFKEQ. J was trimmed by 4 bases and V by 3 bases; bases with no gene match: 5. CDR3 nucleotide sequence: TGTGCCAGCAGCCACGGACAGGGAACATACGAGCAGTACTTC. Protein: CASSHGQGTYEQYF.

In this sample, this clonotype turned up a few times. The chain carries TRBV29-1 and TRBJ2-6; D gene unclear. Trimming left V 3 bases short and J 0 bases short, with 6 bases between. This CDR3 is built from 14 residues. CDR1 is SQVTM, CDR2 ANQGSEA, per germline. CDR3 amino acids: CSVDSGSGANVLTF. CDR3 nucleotides: TGCAGCGTTGATTCGGGCTCTGGGGCCAACGTCCTGACTTTC.

The chain links TRBV6-4 to TRBJ1-6; possibly TRBD1 for D (5 bases). In germline, CDR1 is MRHNA, CDR2 SNTAGT. The CDR3 totals 14 residues. With 5 bases removed from V and 7 bases from J, the gap between germline ends came to 12 bases. CDR3 protein: CASSIGTANSPLHF. The CDR3 DNA reads as TGTGCCAGCAGTATTGGGACGGCCAATTCACCCCTCCACTTT.